The clone carrying this TCR beta chain was detected a few times. The antigen remains unidentified. These data come from a study of T cells in Graves' hyperthyroidism and ophthalmopathy. Whole-study findings and limits: Among clonotypes expanded in thyroid above 0.001, most were also found in blood. The model's output predicted ophthalmopathy at a median of 6.5 months prior to onset.

Orbital computed tomography, thyroid ultrasound, serum thyroxine and TRAb, and clinical symptoms together informed the diagnoses. CDR1 and CDR2 from the germline V gene are LGHNA and YNFKEQ. The V gene lost 1 base and the J gene lost 4 bases, with 7 bases spanning the gap. The length of the CDR3 is 14 residues. Using RNA transcripts as the source, TCR beta CDR3 regions were amplified. The TCR CDR3 was amplified in a first-round RT-PCR using the HTBI primer set. TCRdb fed the multiplex PCR reads into MiXCR, producing one record per CDR3 protein. Of approximately 690,000 distinct CDR3 sequences in the sample, around 20% are singletons; the top ten hold 30% to 40%.

The genes are TRBV4-2 and TRBJ2-2, with D possibly being TRBD1 or TRBD2 (5 bases each). The sequence was collected from a man aged 25-40 years with Graves' ophthalmopathy. Sequencing input: blood. The CDR3 region is CASSQAGPTGELFF. The CDR3 DNA is TGTGCCAGCAGCCAAGCGGGGCCCACCGGGGAGCTGTTTTTT.